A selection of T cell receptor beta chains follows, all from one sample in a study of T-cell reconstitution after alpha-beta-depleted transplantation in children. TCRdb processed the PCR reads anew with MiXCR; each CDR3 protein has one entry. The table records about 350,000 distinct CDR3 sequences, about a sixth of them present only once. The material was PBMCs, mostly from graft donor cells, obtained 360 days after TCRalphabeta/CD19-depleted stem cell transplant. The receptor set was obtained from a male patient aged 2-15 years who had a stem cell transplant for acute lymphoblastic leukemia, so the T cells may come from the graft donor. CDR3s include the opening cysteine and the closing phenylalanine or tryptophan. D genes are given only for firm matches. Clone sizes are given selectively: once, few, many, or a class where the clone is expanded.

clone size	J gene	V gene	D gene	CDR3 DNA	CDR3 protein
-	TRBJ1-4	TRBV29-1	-	TGCAGCGTCTCGGGTCCCAAGGGGCAACTGTTTTTT	CSVSGPKGQLFF
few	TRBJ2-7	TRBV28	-	TGTGCCAGCAGTTCTATGCTAGCTAGTAGCTACGAGCAGTACTTC	CASSSMLASSYEQYF
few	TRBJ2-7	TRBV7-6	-	TGTGCCAGCAGCTTAGCGCCCGGGTCCACTAGCGAGCAGTACTTC	CASSLAPGSTSEQYF
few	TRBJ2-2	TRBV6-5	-	TGTGCCAGCAGCCCCCGGTATCGGAGCGGGGAGCTGTTTTTT	CASSPRYRSGELFF
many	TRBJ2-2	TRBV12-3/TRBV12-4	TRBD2	TGTGCCAGCCTCCTGGGGGACTACCACACCGGGGAGCTGTTTTTT	CASLLGDYHTGELFF
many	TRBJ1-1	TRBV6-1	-	TGTGCCAGCAGTGAAAATTCCTGGATGAACACTGAAGCTTTCTTT	CASSENSWMNTEAFF
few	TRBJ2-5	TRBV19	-	TGTGCCAGTAGTGATGAAGACTTTCAAGAGACCCAGTACTTC	CASSDEDFQETQYF
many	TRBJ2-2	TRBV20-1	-	TGCAGTGCTAGGGTATCCAACACCGGGGAGCTGTTTTTT	CSARVSNTGELFF
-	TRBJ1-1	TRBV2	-	TGTGCCAGCAGTGAAGAAGCACAGGGCGGGTACACTGAAGCTTTCTTT	CASSEEAQGGYTEAFF
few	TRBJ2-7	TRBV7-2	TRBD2	TGTGCCAGCAGCTTATCGGGACTAGCGGTTTACGAGCAGTACTTC	CASSLSGLAVYEQYF
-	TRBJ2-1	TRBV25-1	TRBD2	TGTGCCAGCACTCTAGCGGGAGGTGACAATGAGCAGTTCTTC	CASTLAGGDNEQFF
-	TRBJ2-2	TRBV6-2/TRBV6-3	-	TGTGCCAGCAGTTCCCCGACAGGGAGGGTACGCACCGGGGAGCTGTTTTTT	CASSSPTGRVRTGELFF
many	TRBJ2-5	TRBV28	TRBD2	TGTGCCAGCAGTTCGGGGCGGGAGAGGTGGAACTTC	CASSSGRERWNF
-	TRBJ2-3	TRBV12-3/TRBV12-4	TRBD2	TGTGCCAGCAGTTTACGGTTTGGGCTAGCGGGAGGGCCATGGGGAGATACGCAGTATTTT	CASSLRFGLAGGPWGDTQYF
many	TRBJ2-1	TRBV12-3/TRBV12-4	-	TGTGCCAGCAGTCCCCCTAGCTCCTACAATGAGCAGTTCTTC	CASSPPSSYNEQFF
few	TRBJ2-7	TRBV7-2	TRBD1	TGTGCCAGCAGCTTAAACCCAGTCTACAGGGGCCAATACGAGCAGTACTTC	CASSLNPVYRGQYEQYF
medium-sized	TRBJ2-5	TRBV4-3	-	TGCGCCAGCAGCGCGGGGACAGCGCAAGAGACCCAGTACTTC	CASSAGTAQETQYF
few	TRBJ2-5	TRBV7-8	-	TGTGCCAGCAGCAAAATCCGGGAGACCCAGTACTTC	CASSKIRETQYF
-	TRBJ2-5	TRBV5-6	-	TGTGCCAGCAGCTTGGTAGGGTTGGTCCAGGAGACCCAGTACTTC	CASSLVGLVQETQYF
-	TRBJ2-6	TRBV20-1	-	TGCAGTGCTAGAGAGGGGAGCTCTGGGGCCAACGTCCTGGCTTTC	CSAREGSSGANVLAF
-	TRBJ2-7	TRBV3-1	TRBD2	TGTGCCAGCAGCCTTAGCGGGAGTGTAGGCTACGAGCAGTACTTC	CASSLSGSVGYEQYF
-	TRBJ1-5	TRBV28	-	TGTGCCAGCAAGACAGAGATTAGCAATCAGCCCCAGCATTTT	CASKTEISNQPQHF
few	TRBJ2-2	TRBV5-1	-	TGCGCCAGCAGCTTGGGACTATTCACCGGGGAGCTGTTTTTT	CASSLGLFTGELFF
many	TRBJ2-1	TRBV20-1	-	TGCAGTGCTAGGTCAGGTTGGGACAATGAGCAGTTCTTC	CSARSGWDNEQFF
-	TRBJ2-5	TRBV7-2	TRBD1	TGTGCCAGCAGCTCCCAGGGGGCAGGGACCCAGTACTTC	CASSSQGAGTQYF
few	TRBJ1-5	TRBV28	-	TGTGCCAGCAGCGCCCCCGCGGACAGTTATCAGCCCCAGCATTTT	CASSAPADSYQPQHF
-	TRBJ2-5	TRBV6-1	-	TGTGCCAGCAGCCCCGGGACACCGCCCCAAGAGACCCAGTACTTC	CASSPGTPPQETQYF
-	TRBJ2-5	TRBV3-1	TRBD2	TGTGCCAGCAGCCAAGGGGGACTAGCGGGACCAGAAGAGACCCAGTACTTC	CASSQGGLAGPEETQYF
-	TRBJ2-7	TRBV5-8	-	TGTGCCAGCAGCTTGAGAGCCGTCAGGGAGTACTTC	CASSLRAVREYF
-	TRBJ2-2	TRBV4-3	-	TGCGCCAGCAGCCAAGATGCCCGGGGCACCGGGGAGCTGTTTTTT	CASSQDARGTGELFF
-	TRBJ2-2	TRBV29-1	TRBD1	TGCAGCGTCCTAACCGGGACAGGGAACACCGGGGAGCTGTTTTTT	CSVLTGTGNTGELFF